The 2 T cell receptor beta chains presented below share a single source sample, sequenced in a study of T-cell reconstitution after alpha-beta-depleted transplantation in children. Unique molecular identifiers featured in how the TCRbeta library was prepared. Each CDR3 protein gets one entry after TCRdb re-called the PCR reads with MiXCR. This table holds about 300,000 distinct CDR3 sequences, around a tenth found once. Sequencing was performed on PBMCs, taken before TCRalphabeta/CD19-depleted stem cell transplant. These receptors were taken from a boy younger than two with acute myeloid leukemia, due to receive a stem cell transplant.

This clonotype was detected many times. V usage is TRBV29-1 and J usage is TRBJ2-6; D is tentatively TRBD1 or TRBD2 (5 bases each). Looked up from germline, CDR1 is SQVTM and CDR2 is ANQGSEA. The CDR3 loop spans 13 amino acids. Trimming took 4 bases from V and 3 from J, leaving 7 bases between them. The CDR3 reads CSVGGDGANVLTF. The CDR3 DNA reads TGCAGCGTTGGAGGGGATGGGGCCAACGTCCTGACTTTC.

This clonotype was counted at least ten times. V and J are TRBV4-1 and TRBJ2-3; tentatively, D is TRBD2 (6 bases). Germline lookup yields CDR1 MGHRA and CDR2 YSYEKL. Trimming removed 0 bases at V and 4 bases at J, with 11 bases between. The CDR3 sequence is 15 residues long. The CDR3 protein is CASSQDPEGSDTQYF. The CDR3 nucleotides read TGCGCCAGCAGCCAAGATCCGGAGGGGTCAGATACGCAGTATTTT.